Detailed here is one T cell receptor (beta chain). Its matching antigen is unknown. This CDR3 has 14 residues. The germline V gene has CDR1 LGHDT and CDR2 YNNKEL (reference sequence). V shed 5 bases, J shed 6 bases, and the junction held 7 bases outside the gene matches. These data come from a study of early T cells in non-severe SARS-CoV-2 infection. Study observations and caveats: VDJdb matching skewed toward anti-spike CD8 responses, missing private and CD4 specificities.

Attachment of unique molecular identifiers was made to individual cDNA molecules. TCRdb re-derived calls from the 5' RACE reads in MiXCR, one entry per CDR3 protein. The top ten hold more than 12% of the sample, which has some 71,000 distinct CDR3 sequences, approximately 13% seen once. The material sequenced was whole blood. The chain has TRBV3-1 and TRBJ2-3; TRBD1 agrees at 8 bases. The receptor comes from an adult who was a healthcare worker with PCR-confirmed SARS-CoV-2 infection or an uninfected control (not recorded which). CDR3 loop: CASSSDRAWDTQYF. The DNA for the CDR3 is TGTGCCAGCAGCTCGGACAGGGCGTGGGATACGCAGTATTTT.